This TCR beta chain derives from a study of T cell repertoires in cytomegalovirus infection. Notes on the study in general: Predominance within the ex vivo response was attributable to HLA-C-restricted CMV-specific TCR beta clonotypes.

One entry per CDR3 protein results from TCRdb running MiXCR on the reads. The repertoire holds approximately 500,000 distinct CDR3 sequences, with approximately 15% as singletons. Germline assignment: CDR1 SNHLY and CDR2 FYNNEI. Trimming cost V 8 bases and J 2 bases, with 13 bases left between them. CDR3 length equals 13 residues. As for this clonotype: Antigen specificity is unknown.

The sample comprised CD8+ T cells from PBMCs. The sequence derives from a human donor in good health (CMV status not recorded). Some clones in this sample may be carry-over from other donors' samples. V gene TRBV2 combines with J gene TRBJ2-7; D possibly corresponds to TRBD2 (5 bases). The CDR3, as DNA: TGTGCCAGCGCCCCTCCCGGGACCTACGAGCAGTACTTC. This codes for CASAPPGTYEQYF.